This TCR beta chain emerged from a study of cytomegalovirus exposure and HLA in healthy donors. The protocol was immunoSEQ multiplex PCR, while the TCRdb copy is restricted to in-frame clones and leaves out a portion. The repertoire includes a few hundred thousand clones, 88% of them detected once, and roughly 0.93% sits in the top ten. Germline CDR1 is SGDLS and CDR2 is YYNGEE. Trimming removed 3 bases from V and 6 bases from J; junction bases left unmatched: 3. This CDR3 has 13 amino acids. Study-level findings and limits: The authors confirmed in vitro that three CMV-associated chains were specific for CMV antigens.

Details on this clone: Antigen unknown.

Sequenced input: PBMCs. The chain joins TRBV9 to TRBJ2-4; 7 bases line up with TRBD1. The TCR comes from a woman aged 18-29 years in good health and CMV-seronegative. The CDR3 DNA reads TGTGCCAGCAGCGGACACAGGGGAAACATTCAGTACTTC. Translated, it gives CASSGHRGNIQYF.